The T cell receptor beta chain under discussion was sequenced for a study of blood T cell repertoires in COVID-19. Method: immunoSEQ multiplex PCR; TCRdb's copy keeps in-frame clones and lacks some. The profile covers roughly 220,000 clones, with approximately 80% appearing a single time and less than 20% taken by the ten largest. The germline V gene has CDR1 SEHNR and CDR2 FQNEAQ (reference sequence). The CDR3 spans 13 residues. V was pared by 5 bases and J by 5 bases, with 13 bases between. This TCR was recovered from a man aged 25-45 years with active or convalescent COVID-19. Input material: peripheral blood. The chain uses TRBV7-9 and TRBJ2-7; D might be TRBD1 (5 bases). The CDR3: CASSPRDSHEQYF. The CDR3 nucleotides are TGTGCCAGCAGCCCCAGGGATTCCCACGAGCAGTACTTC.